The clone carrying this TCR beta chain was detected a few times. TCRbeta libraries were built with three rounds of nested PCR, modified from ARM-PCR. MiXCR, run by TCRdb on the multiplex PCR reads, gives a single entry per CDR3 protein. Here the sample spans around 210,000 distinct CDR3 sequences, around 71% being singletons. The data are from a study of tumor and adjacent non-tumor tissue in lung cancer. RNA was extracted from bulk tissue without any cell sorting. Chemotherapy-naive patients with new lung cancer underwent thoracic surgery in China, August–November 2014. The junction had 0 bases not matched to a gene; V was cut back by 6 bases and J by 0 bases. The germline gives CDR1 MNHNS, CDR2 SASEGT. This CDR3 region has 14 residues.

Sequencing was done on a sample of lung tumor tissue. The chain recombines TRBV6-1 with TRBJ1-5, with 9 bases fitting TRBD1. The origin of this receptor is a man between 60 and 70 years old with non-small cell lung cancer. The CDR3 protein is CASRDRGSNQPQHF. CDR3 DNA sequence: TGTGCCAGCAGGGACAGGGGTAGCAATCAGCCCCAGCATTTT.